This passage covers 27 T cell receptor beta chains from one sample sequenced in a study of neurological immune-mediated disorders. From the 5' RACE reads, TCRdb called clonotypes with MiXCR, one entry per CDR3 protein. The data hold approximately 82,000 distinct CDR3 sequences, with approximately 2.8% observed a single time. Specimen: PBMCs. The receptors were sampled from a young woman with multiple sclerosis.

Many counts were recorded for this clonotype. V and J are TRBV5-8 and TRBJ1-1; D perhaps matches TRBD1 (5 bases). Germline V gene data show CDR1 as SGHTS and CDR2 as YDEGEE. The CDR3 runs to 15 residues. The germline V and J ends were trimmed by 1 base and 4 bases, with 14 bases remaining between them. The CDR3 reads CASSLNAGDSTEAFF. The DNA of the CDR3 is TGTGCCAGCAGCTTGAACGCGGGGGATAGCACTGAAGCTTTCTTT.

This clonotype was seen at least ten times. The rearrangement uses TRBV9 and TRBJ2-1, with 8 bases identical to TRBD2. The CDR3 length is 15 residues. V gave up 7 bases and J gave up 8 bases; unmatched junction bases: 14. Germline V lookup: CDR1 SGDLS, CDR2 YYNGEE. CDR3 loop: CASRKGTSHIDEQFF. Here the CDR3 DNA reads TGTGCCAGCCGGAAGGGGACTAGTCACATCGATGAGCAGTTCTTC.

This clonotype was seen repeatedly, ten times or more. The J gene is TRBJ2-3, the V gene TRBV7-8; 7 nucleotides line up with TRBD2. The CDR3 is 18 residues long. The V gene's germline CDR1 is SGHVS and CDR2 FQNEAQ. Losses at the gene ends were 5 bases for V and 1 base for J; bases not matched to a gene: 15. The CDR3 coding sequence is TGTGCCAGCAGCCACCTTGCGGGAGAGATCCCGCGCACAGATACGCAGTATTTT. Its protein product is CASSHLAGEIPRTDTQYF.

This clonotype was observed at least ten times. V and J are TRBV20-1 and TRBJ2-7; no firm D call. Germline CDR1 DFQATT, CDR2 SNEGSKA (reference sequence). This CDR3 has 15 residues. V was trimmed by 0 bases and J by 2 bases, leaving 14 bases between them. The CDR3 coding sequence is TGCAGTGCTAGAGATCCGTCAGTTACCACCTACGAGCAGTACTTC. This sequence encodes CSARDPSVTTYEQYF.

This chain connects TRBV11-3 to TRBJ2-7; a possible D gene is TRBD1 (6 bases). V lost 2 bases to trimming and J lost 4 bases, with 15 bases between them. This CDR3 has 15 residues. Germline V CDR1 and CDR2: SGHNT, YENEEA. Here the CDR3 reads CASSLNRDKLYEQYF. The DNA for the CDR3 is TGTGCCAGCAGCTTAAACCGGGACAAATTATACGAGCAGTACTTC.

In its sample, this clonotype was seen many times. The chain links TRBV5-1 to TRBJ2-2; D is possibly TRBD1 (6 bases). This CDR3 is built from 13 residues. V shed 2 bases and J shed 6 bases, with 8 bases lying between them. Germline CDR1 SGHRS, CDR2 YFSETQ. The CDR3 here is CASSFSGAGELFF. CDR3 sequence (DNA): TGCGCCAGCAGCTTTTCAGGGGCCGGGGAGCTGTTTTTT.

This clonotype was seen many times. The J gene is TRBJ1-5, the V gene TRBV6-5; D gene unclear. The CDR3 is made up of 15 amino acids. Trimming removed 5 bases from V and 2 bases from J, with 13 bases in between. Per the germline V gene, CDR1 is MNHEY and CDR2 is SVGAGI. CDR3 amino acids: CASSNGPTGNQPQHF. As DNA, the CDR3 is TGTGCCAGCAGTAACGGACCCACAGGCAATCAGCCCCAGCATTTT.

This clonotype was found many times. This rearrangement joins TRBV28 to TRBJ2-1; D might be TRBD1 (6 bases). Germline CDR1 is MDHEN and CDR2 is SYDVKM. This CDR3 contains 14 residues. V lost 2 bases and J 5 bases, leaving 10 bases between the germline ends. CDR3 nucleotides: TGTGCCAGCAGTTTAACAGGGCACCACAATGAGCAGTTCTTC. Its translation is CASSLTGHHNEQFF.

This clonotype was observed at least ten times. The V and J genes are TRBV6-2 or TRBV6-3 and TRBJ1-1; 11 bases are shared with TRBD1. In germline, CDR1 is MNHEY, CDR2 SVGEGT. CDR3 length: 16 residues. V lost 6 bases, J lost 5 bases, and 11 bases stayed unmatched. DNA for the CDR3: TGTGCCAGCAGCTCCCGGACAGGGGGCGGCGGAACTGAAGCTTTCTTT. Residues: CASSSRTGGGGTEAFF.

This clonotype was seen many times. The CDR3 region is CASSYSGDRDIQYF. In DNA form, the CDR3 reads TGTGCCAGCAGCTACAGTGGGGACAGGGACATTCAGTACTTC. V is TRBV7-9 and J is TRBJ2-4; 9 bases fit TRBD1. Germline V gives CDR1 SEHNR, CDR2 FQNEAQ (reference sequence). The CDR3 is made up of 14 amino acids. Trimming cost V 4 bases and J 8 bases; bases outside gene matches: 6.

This clonotype showed up many times. V gene TRBV12-3 or TRBV12-4 combines with J gene TRBJ1-5; D is uncertain. Trimming took 6 bases from V and 3 from J, leaving 15 bases between them. This CDR3 region has 15 residues. The CDR3 reads CASSPVSGLNQPQHF. The CDR3 region has the DNA TGTGCCAGCAGCCCTGTTTCCGGCCTCAATCAGCCCCAGCATTTT.

This clonotype was counted at least ten times. This chain uses TRBV20-1 with TRBJ2-7, with unresolved D. Trimming left V 0 bases short and J 3 bases short, with 15 bases between. CDR3 length: 15 residues. CDR1 is DFQATT and CDR2 is SNEGSKA in the germline V gene (reference sequence). The chain's CDR3 is CSARDLTAAIYEQYF. The CDR3 nucleotides are TGCAGTGCTAGAGATCTAACAGCCGCAATCTACGAGCAGTACTTC.

This clonotype has a count of ten or more. The chain links TRBV11-2 to TRBJ1-6; 9 bases fit TRBD1. Germline V lookup: CDR1 SGHAT, CDR2 FQNNGV. The V segment lost 4 bases and the J segment 7 bases; nucleotides outside the gene matches: 2. The CDR3 runs 14 residues. DNA of the CDR3: TGTGCCAGCAGCTCCGGGACAGGGAATTCACCCCTCCACTTT. This gives the protein CASSSGTGNSPLHF.

This clonotype appeared many times. The chain recombines TRBV6-2 or TRBV6-3 with TRBJ2-7, with TRBD1 as a possible D gene (6 bases). The CDR3 is 16 amino acids. V gave up 4 bases and J gave up 0 bases, with 16 bases separating them. Germline lookup yields CDR1 MNHEY and CDR2 SVGEGT. CDR3 nucleotide sequence: TGTGCCAGCAGTTCCAACACAGGGACCAACTCCTACGAGCAGTACTTC. Its protein product is CASSSNTGTNSYEQYF.

This clonotype was found many times. This rearrangement joins TRBV16 to TRBJ2-7; D might be TRBD1 (8 bases). The germline CDR1 and CDR2 sequences are KGHSY and FQNENV. Trimming pared 4 bases from V and 3 bases from J, leaving 13 bases between. The CDR3 is 14 amino acids. The DNA for the CDR3 is TGTGCCAGCAGCCGGAACAGGGGGGGCTACGAGCAGTACTTC. It translates to CASSRNRGGYEQYF.

There are many counts of this clonotype. One end of the junction is discordant with germline, which a read error may explain. The chain is built from TRBV5-1 and TRBJ2-7; D perhaps matches TRBD2 (6 bases). The CDR3 length is 16 residues. Per germline, CDR1 SGHRS and CDR2 YFSETQ. Written as DNA, the CDR3 is TGCGCCAGCAGATTGGCCTGGGGCGGGAACGGCGACGAGCAGTACTTC. Amino acid sequence: CASRLAWGGNGDEQYF.

This clonotype was recorded many times. The chain links TRBV10-3 to TRBJ2-2; 12 bases agree with TRBD2. After removal of 6 bases from V and 3 bases from J, the junction contained 8 bases not matched to a gene. Germline-derived CDR1 and CDR2 are ENHRY and SYGVKD. The CDR3 loop spans 17 amino acids. The CDR3 DNA reads as TGTGCCATCAGCAAGACTAGCGGGAGTCCCGACACCGGGGAGCTGTTTTTT. It specifies CAISKTSGSPDTGELFF.

This clonotype came up many times. This chain uses TRBV27 with TRBJ1-1, with D uncertain. The CDR3 extends over 13 amino acids. Per the germline V gene, CDR1 is MNHEY and CDR2 is SMNVEV (reference sequence). V was pared by 6 bases and J by 0 bases, with 8 bases between. CDR3 protein: CASRRIMNTEAFF. Here the CDR3 DNA reads TGTGCCAGCAGGCGGATTATGAACACTGAAGCTTTCTTT.

This clonotype was recorded at least ten times. This chain joins TRBV5-6 and TRBJ2-1; D is ambiguous. Trimming removed 4 bases at V and 11 bases at J, with 13 bases between. CDR1 and CDR2 (germline): SGHDT, YYEEEE. The CDR3 is made up of 12 amino acids. This CDR3 reads CASSRFTGQQFF. In nucleotides, the CDR3 is TGTGCCAGCAGCCGCTTTACGGGCCAGCAGTTCTTC.

This clonotype has at least ten counts. V gene TRBV5-5 combines with J gene TRBJ2-7; 9 bases match TRBD1. There are 14 residues in the CDR3. The germline CDR1 and CDR2 sequences are SGHKS and YYEKEE (reference sequence). V was clipped by 4 bases and J by 3 bases; unmatched bases: 5. The CDR3 DNA reads TGTGCCAGCAGCGTCGGGACAGGGCTCTACGAGCAGTACTTC. Protein: CASSVGTGLYEQYF.

This clonotype was found many times. The gene calls are TRBV12-3 or TRBV12-4 and TRBJ2-1; D unresolved. This CDR3 comprises 13 residues. Trimming cost V 8 bases and J 3 bases, with 11 bases left between them. In DNA form, the CDR3 reads TGTGCCAGCTCTCGGCTAGTCTACAATGAGCAGTTCTTC. Its translation is CASSRLVYNEQFF.

This clonotype appeared many times. The chain has TRBV20-1 and TRBJ2-7; 11 bases are shared with TRBD1. Germline V gene sequence: CDR1 DFQATT, CDR2 SNEGSKA (reference sequence). The CDR3 extends over 16 amino acids. V trimming: 2 bases; J trimming: 4 bases; junction bases outside the gene matches: 10. The CDR3 region has the DNA TGCAGTGCTAGACCTCGGGGGACAGGGGGTACGTACGAGCAGTACTTC. It is translated as CSARPRGTGGTYEQYF.

This clonotype has at least ten counts. J is TRBJ1-5 and V is TRBV20-1; the D is unclear. V lost 0 bases to trimming and J lost 6 bases, with 15 bases between them. Germline CDR1 is DFQATT and CDR2 is SNEGSKA (reference sequence). CDR3 size: 15 residues. CDR3 in DNA: TGCAGTGCTAGAGATTTTACCGGGGTCAGTCAGCCCCAGCATTTT. Translated: CSARDFTGVSQPQHF.

Many counts were recorded for this clonotype. The chain carries TRBV12-3 or TRBV12-4 and TRBJ2-1, with D unresolved. The CDR3 has 14 amino acids. V was trimmed by 7 bases and J by 2 bases, leaving 12 bases between them. The CDR3 protein is CASKPPNPYNEQFF. The CDR3, as DNA: TGTGCCAGCAAACCACCGAACCCCTACAATGAGCAGTTCTTC.

The table lists this clonotype with many counts. This sequence joins TRBV5-1 and TRBJ2-4, with D perhaps TRBD1 or TRBD2 (6 bases each). V lost 5 bases, J lost 3 bases, and 15 bases lay in between. From germline, CDR1 is SGHRS and CDR2 YFSETQ. CDR3 length: 15 residues. CDR3 sequence reads: CASSSGGANKNIQYF. As DNA, the CDR3 is TGCGCCAGCAGTTCCGGGGGCGCAAACAAAAACATTCAGTACTTC.

This clonotype was detected many times. The chain joins TRBV6-2 or TRBV6-3 to TRBJ2-1; 11 bases match TRBD2. Germline-derived CDR1 and CDR2 are MNHEY and SVGEGT. The CDR3 sequence is 16 residues long. With 5 bases clipped from V and 7 bases from J, the junction kept 10 bases outside the gene matches. The CDR3 nucleotides are TGTGCCAGCAGTCAGATGACTAGCGGGAAAGGGAATGAGCAGTTCTTC. It codes for CASSQMTSGKGNEQFF.

This clonotype was detected ten times or more. The V and J genes are TRBV5-1 and TRBJ1-5; D is undetermined. Trimming stripped 1 base from V and 6 bases from J, with 5 bases between. Germline CDR1 is SGHRS and CDR2 is YFSETQ. The CDR3 sequence is 12 residues long. The DNA of the CDR3 is TGCGCCAGCAGCTTGCCCAGTCAGCCCCAGCATTTT. Amino acid sequence: CASSLPSQPQHF.